This T cell receptor (beta chain) stems from a study of blood T cell repertoires in COVID-19. The wider study: Both acute and convalescent COVID-19 samples were obtained from the United States, Italy and Spain.

As handled by the study authors: Amplification from reference gene primers served as the basis for estimated nucleated cell counts. Libraries were prepared by immunoSEQ multiplex PCR; TCRdb keeps only in-frame clonotypes and omits some of them. That table gives V, J and clone size, and the DNA gave D and trimming. The sample holds hundreds of thousands of clones, about 87% seen once. CDR1 SEHNR and CDR2 FQNEAQ come from the germline V gene (reference sequence). The CDR3 consists of 14 residues. The germline V and J ends were trimmed by 5 bases and 2 bases, with 10 bases remaining between them. V is TRBV7-9 and J is TRBJ2-1, with D perhaps matching TRBD1 (6 bases). Sequencing was carried out using peripheral blood. The clonotype originates from a woman in her 30s who had recovered from COVID-19. CDR3 nucleotide sequence: TGTGCCAGCAGCCGGGACATTACCTACAATGAGCAGTTCTTC. Translation: CASSRDITYNEQFF.